The 15 T cell receptor beta chains listed next were all sequenced from one sample in a study of cytomegalovirus exposure and HLA in healthy donors. A multiplex PCR was run with 60 Vbeta primers and 13 Jbeta primers. TCRdb's table, derived via immunoSEQ multiplex PCR, lists solely in-frame clones and lacks some. The table for this sample gives fewer than 75,000 clones. The sample consisted of PBMCs. The receptors come from a boy aged 5-17 years in good health and CMV-seronegative.

This chain links TRBV6-1 with TRBJ2-2; D is undetermined. The CDR3 is 14 residues long. Trimming stripped 7 bases from V and 3 bases from J, with 12 bases between. Looked up from germline, CDR1 is MNHNS and CDR2 is SASEGT. This chain's CDR3 is CASIHPADTGELFF. The DNA of the CDR3 is TGTGCCAGCATCCACCCCGCGGACACCGGGGAGCTGTTTTTT.

This chain connects TRBV6-5 to TRBJ1-5; 7 nucleotides line up with TRBD1. Looked up from germline, CDR1 is MNHEY and CDR2 is SVGAGI. The CDR3 has 15 residues. V dropped 4 bases and J dropped 2; count of bases not matched to a gene: 5. The CDR3 sequence: CASSSTGQGNQPQHF. The CDR3 DNA follows: TGTGCCAGCAGTTCGACAGGGCAAGGCAATCAGCCCCAGCATTTT.

J is TRBJ2-3 and V is TRBV7-9; possible D gene TRBD2, 5 bases. V lost 2 bases, J lost 2 bases, and 8 bases lay in between. The CDR3 runs 14 residues. CDR1 SEHNR and CDR2 FQNEAQ come from the germline V gene (reference sequence). CDR3 region: CASSLRAVTDTQYF. The CDR3 bases are TGTGCCAGCAGCTTAAGAGCGGTCACAGATACGCAGTATTTT.

The V gene is TRBV19, the J gene TRBJ1-2; D possibly corresponds to TRBD1 (5 bases). The CDR3 runs to 11 residues. V dropped 8 bases and J dropped 8 bases, with 12 bases sitting between them. Germline CDR1 is LNHDA and CDR2 is SQIVND (reference sequence). The CDR3 reads CASAGPRGYTF. In DNA, the CDR3 is TGTGCCAGTGCAGGGCCCCGGGGCTACACCTTC.

The chain links TRBV4-1 to TRBJ2-1, with 7 bases matching TRBD2. Per the germline V gene, CDR1 is MGHRA and CDR2 is YSYEKL. There are 17 residues in the CDR3. The V segment lost 1 base and the J segment 6 bases; nucleotides outside the gene matches: 12. CDR3 residues: CASSQGWGGSSGNEQFF. The CDR3 region has the DNA TGCGCCAGCAGCCAAGGTTGGGGGGGTAGCTCGGGCAATGAGCAGTTCTTC.

The chain links TRBV4-1 to TRBJ2-7, with 7 bases lining up with TRBD2. The V and J ends lost 1 base and 2 bases, in that order; junction bases with no gene match: 11. This CDR3 is built from 17 residues. In germline, CDR1 is MGHRA, CDR2 YSYEKL. The CDR3 is CASSQGEGSGFPYEQYF. Written as DNA, the CDR3 is TGCGCCAGCAGCCAAGGGGAGGGTAGCGGGTTTCCCTACGAGCAGTACTTC.

The genes are TRBV30 and TRBJ1-1, with D tentatively TRBD1 (6 bases). Germline CDR1 and CDR2: GTSNPN and SVGIG (reference sequence). V gave up 2 bases and J gave up 2 bases, with 15 bases separating them. The CDR3 is made up of 15 amino acids. The CDR3 coding sequence is TGTGCCTGGAGTCCCCCCCAGGGGCTAAACACTGAAGCTTTCTTT. As protein: CAWSPPQGLNTEAFF.

The CDR3 DNA sequence: TGTGCCAGTAGTCCTCACAGGGAAACTAATGGCTACACCTTC. Protein product: CASSPHRETNGYTF. The chain combines TRBV19 with TRBJ1-2; D is perhaps TRBD1 (6 bases). From germline, CDR1 is LNHDA and CDR2 SQIVND (reference sequence). Trimming pared 5 bases from V and 6 bases from J, leaving 16 bases between. This CDR3 contains 14 residues.

V usage is TRBV4-1 and J usage is TRBJ2-7, with D hard to call. The CDR3 consists of 14 residues. Trimming left V 1 base short and J 3 bases short, with 10 bases between. The germline V gene encodes CDR1 MGHRA and CDR2 YSYEKL. The CDR3: CASSQGGRSYEQYF. Written as DNA, the CDR3 is TGCGCCAGCAGCCAAGGCGGTCGTAGCTACGAGCAGTACTTC.

This chain uses TRBV9 with TRBJ2-3; TRBD2 is a possible D gene (6 bases). V was clipped by 6 bases and J by 0 bases, with 14 bases between them. Germline V gene sequence: CDR1 SGDLS, CDR2 YYNGEE. CDR3 length: 15 residues. The chain's CDR3 is CASNFGGSSTDTQYF. For the CDR3, the DNA is TGTGCCAGCAATTTTGGGGGGAGCAGCACAGATACGCAGTATTTT.

The chain combines TRBV10-1 with TRBJ2-7; 7 bases match TRBD2. J lost 3 bases, V lost 5 bases, and 4 bases had no gene match. The CDR3 runs to 13 residues. Looked up from germline, CDR1 is WNHNN and CDR2 is SYGVQD (reference sequence). The CDR3 spells CASSRQRGYEQYF. CDR3 DNA sequence: TGCGCCAGCAGTCGGCAGCGGGGCTACGAGCAGTACTTC.

This chain joins TRBV27 and TRBJ1-5, with 8 positions matching TRBD1. With V trimmed by 1 base and J by 6 bases, 8 bases remained unmatched. There are 16 residues in the CDR3. Germline V CDR1 and CDR2: MNHEY, SMNVEV (reference sequence). For the CDR3, the DNA is TGTGCCAGCAGTTTATTGTCCAGGGGGCACGGTCAGCCCCAGCATTTT. It translates to CASSLLSRGHGQPQHF.

The chain carries TRBV13 and TRBJ2-7, with 8 bases lining up with TRBD2. The CDR3 loop spans 15 amino acids. V lost 5 bases and J lost 12; bases outside the gene matches: 18. CDR1 is PRHDT, CDR2 FYEKMQ, per germline (reference sequence). The DNA of the CDR3 is TGTGCCAGCAGCCTCAGCGGTAGCGGGAATGTGTTGGTGTACTTC. Translating it yields CASSLSGSGNVLVYF.

The rearrangement uses TRBV11-1 and TRBJ2-7; 9 bases are shared with TRBD1. The germline CDR1 and CDR2 sequences are SGHAT and FQDESV (reference sequence). The V gene end was trimmed by 6 bases and the J gene end by 4 bases; junction bases not matched to a gene: 10. The CDR3 has 15 amino acids. CDR3 sequence (DNA): TGTGCCAGCAGTATACCGGGACAGGGAAGTTACGAGCAGTACTTC. As protein: CASSIPGQGSYEQYF.

The chain has TRBV29-1 and TRBJ2-5, with D unclear. The CDR3 sequence is 13 residues long. V lost 3 bases, J lost 5 bases, and 13 bases lay in between. CDR1 and CDR2 (germline): SQVTM, ANQGSEA. CDR3 protein: CSVDEVFTETQYF. The CDR3 coding sequence is TGCAGCGTTGATGAGGTTTTCACTGAGACCCAGTACTTC. The full variable domain, rest sourced from reference TRBV29-1 and TRBJ2-5, is SAVISQKPSRDICQRGTSLTIQCQVDSQVTMMFWYRQQPGQSLTLIATANQGSEATYESGFVIDKFPISRPNLTFSTLTVSNMSPEDSSIYLCSVDEVFTETQYFGPGTRLLVL.